This T cell receptor (beta chain) was captured in a study of T cells in Graves' hyperthyroidism and ophthalmopathy. Study-level results: The model identified upcoming ophthalmopathy a median roughly 6.5 months ahead of onset.

CDR3 length: 17 amino acids. J was trimmed by 0 bases and V by 2 bases; bases with no gene match: 3. For this clonotype: The antigen is undetermined.

From RNA transcripts, TCR beta CDR3 regions were amplified. The HTBI primer set served for first-round RT-PCR of the TCR CDR3. TCRdb analysed the multiplex PCR reads with MiXCR anew, one entry per CDR3 protein. The table lists a few hundred thousand distinct CDR3 sequences, approximately 14% of them singletons, with roughly 7.3% in the top ten. Graves' hyperthyroidism was deemed stable absent ophthalmopathy progression within 18 months. The study based diagnoses on clinical symptoms, serum thyroxine and TRAb, thyroid ultrasound and orbital computed tomography. This receptor was identified in a young woman with Graves' hyperthyroidism. The V call is TRBV12-3 or TRBV12-4, the J call TRBJ2-2; 10 nucleotides agree with TRBD1. The specimen was blood. CDR3 protein: CASSLRGQGANTGELFF. Here the CDR3 DNA reads TGTGCCAGCAGTTTAAGAGGACAGGGGGCGAACACCGGGGAGCTGTTTTTT.